The 24 T cell receptor beta chains presented below share a single source sample, sequenced in a study of blood T cell repertoires in COVID-19. Data came from immunoSEQ multiplex PCR; TCRdb stores just in-frame clones and leaves some out. The sample carries about 250,000 clones, about 85% recorded once. Sequencing was done on a sample of peripheral blood. The receptors originated from a human donor with COVID-19, enrolled during active disease. The donor label of this sample is uncertain.

The rearrangement links TRBV18 to TRBJ1-1; no clear D. CDR3 size: 15 residues. The V end lost 2 bases, the J end lost 1 base, and 11 bases lay between the germline ends. The V gene's germline CDR1 is KGHSH and CDR2 LQKENI. The CDR3 sequence: CASSPIGGKNTEAFF. In nucleotides, the CDR3 is TGTGCCAGCTCACCAATTGGAGGGAAGAACACTGAAGCTTTCTTT.

The chain is built from TRBV27 and TRBJ1-4, with 9 bases aligning to TRBD1. The CDR3 is made up of 19 amino acids. After removal of 5 bases from V and 1 base from J, the junction contained 14 bases not matched to a gene. Germline V gene sequence: CDR1 MNHEY, CDR2 SMNVEV (reference sequence). CDR3 DNA sequence: TGTGCCAGCAGTCTACAGGGGGCCGGATCGTTAGGAACTAATGAAAAACTGTTTTTT. It encodes CASSLQGAGSLGTNEKLFF. The variable domain in full, with the rest retrieved from reference TRBV27 and TRBJ1-4, is EAQVTQNPRYLITVTGKKLTVTCSQNMNHEYMSWYRQDPGLGLRQIYYSMNVEVTDKGDVPEGYKVSRKEKRNFPLILESPSPNQTSLYFCASSLQGAGSLGTNEKLFFGSGTQLSVL.

The V gene is TRBV6-6, the J gene TRBJ2-2, with D perhaps TRBD1 (6 bases). V lost 5 bases and J 2 bases, leaving 9 bases between the germline ends. The length of the CDR3 is 14 residues. CDR1 and CDR2 from the germline V gene are MNHNY and SVGAGI (reference sequence). CDR3 sequence: CASSTGFNTGELFF. In nucleotides, the CDR3 is TGTGCCAGCAGTACAGGGTTCAACACCGGGGAGCTGTTTTTT.

The chain employs TRBV30 and TRBJ2-1; TRBD2 aligns across 13 bases. V gave up 3 bases and J gave up 10 bases; unmatched junction bases: 3. The germline gives CDR1 GTSNPN, CDR2 SVGIG (reference sequence). The CDR3 covers 13 residues. This CDR3 is CAWRTSGRVEQFF. DNA for the CDR3: TGTGCCTGGAGAACTAGCGGGAGGGTAGAGCAGTTCTTC.

The V and J genes are TRBV6-5 and TRBJ2-7; a possible D gene is TRBD1 (6 bases). Germline CDR1 is MNHEY and CDR2 is SVGAGI. The CDR3 covers 14 residues. V dropped 5 bases and J dropped 0 bases, with 11 bases sitting between them. The CDR3 region is CASSTQGLSYEQYF. The CDR3 nucleotides read TGTGCCAGCAGTACTCAGGGGCTCTCCTACGAGCAGTACTTC.

The CDR3 DNA follows: TGTGCCAGTAGTACCCGGGCCTTCCGGGGAGAAACTGAAGCTTTCTTT. It translates to CASSTRAFRGETEAFF. The chain is built from TRBV19 and TRBJ1-1; the D is unclear. V was shortened by 4 bases and J by 5 bases, with 20 bases between the two germline ends. The CDR3 runs 16 residues. Germline lookup yields CDR1 LNHDA and CDR2 SQIVND (reference sequence).

The chain links TRBV2 to TRBJ1-1; 9 bases are shared with TRBD1. J was trimmed by 4 bases and V by 5 bases; bases with no gene match: 5. The CDR3 covers 14 residues. Germline V lookup: CDR1 SNHLY, CDR2 FYNNEI. This chain's CDR3 is CASSKDRGVTEAFF. The CDR3 coding sequence is TGTGCCAGCAGTAAGGACAGGGGAGTCACTGAAGCTTTCTTT.

V is TRBV29-1 and J is TRBJ1-1; no clear D gene. The germline V gene encodes CDR1 SQVTM and CDR2 ANQGSEA. With 0 bases removed from V and 11 bases from J, the gap between germline ends came to 10 bases. This CDR3 spans 11 amino acids. In nucleotides, the CDR3 is TGCAGCGTTGAAGATGCAGCGTCGGCTTTCTTT. As protein: CSVEDAASAFF.

The J gene is TRBJ1-4, the V gene TRBV19; D not certain. The CDR3 has 13 residues. The V gene lost 3 bases and the J gene lost 4 bases, with 6 bases spanning the gap. CDR1 LNHDA and CDR2 SQIVND come from the germline V gene (reference sequence). The CDR3 sequence is CASSIQVNEKLFF. The CDR3 coding sequence is TGTGCCAGTAGTATTCAGGTTAATGAAAAACTGTTTTTT.

Comment on this clone: Additional DNA sequences in this sample encode the identical CDR3. The chain has TRBV11-3 and TRBJ2-3; 8 bases are shared with TRBD2. Germline-derived CDR1 and CDR2 are SGHNT and YENEEA. This CDR3 comprises 14 residues. The junction had 2 bases not matched to a gene; V was cut back by 5 bases and J by 1 base. The CDR3 protein is CASSPGRGTDTQYF. CDR3 DNA sequence: TGTGCCAGCAGCCCCGGGAGGGGCACAGATACGCAGTATTTT.

The V gene is TRBV6-1, the J gene TRBJ1-4; no clear D. This CDR3 spans 16 amino acids. Per the germline V gene, CDR1 is MNHNS and CDR2 is SASEGT. V lost 1 base to trimming and J lost 0 bases, with 9 bases between them. CDR3 sequence: CASSEDWAATNEKLFF. CDR3 bases: TGTGCCAGCAGTGAAGATTGGGCAGCAACTAATGAAAAACTGTTTTTT.

The chain uses TRBV7-9 and TRBJ1-2; D is possibly TRBD1 (6 bases). V was cut by 2 bases and J by 4 bases, with 17 bases left in between. This CDR3 region has 16 residues. Germline V gene data show CDR1 as SEHNR and CDR2 as FQNEAQ (reference sequence). The CDR3 region has the DNA TGTGCCAGCAGCTTAATTAGCCAGGGGCCTCTCTATGGCTACACCTTC. Residues: CASSLISQGPLYGYTF.

This clone was recorded a few times. This chain joins TRBV6-2 or TRBV6-3 and TRBJ2-2, with D unresolved. The germline V gene has CDR1 MNHEY and CDR2 SVGEGT. The length of the CDR3 is 14 residues. V lost 6 bases, J lost 3 bases, and 11 bases lay in between. Written as DNA, the CDR3 is TGTGCCAGCAGGCCTTCCCTCTACACCGGGGAGCTGTTTTTT. Protein product: CASRPSLYTGELFF.

The J gene is TRBJ1-3, the V gene TRBV11-3; D remains unclear. The CDR3 runs 14 residues. Germline V gene data show CDR1 as SGHNT and CDR2 as YENEEA. The V and J ends lost 3 bases and 0 bases respectively, with 6 bases between them. The CDR3 DNA sequence: TGTGCCAGCAGCTTGTCCCGCTCTGGAAACACCATATATTTT. Translation: CASSLSRSGNTIYF.

The chain uses TRBV19 and TRBJ2-7; D perhaps matches TRBD2 (5 bases). Germline lookup yields CDR1 LNHDA and CDR2 SQIVND (reference sequence). The CDR3 extends over 13 amino acids. V lost 6 bases, J lost 6 bases, and 15 bases lay in between. The CDR3, as DNA: TGTGCCAGTAGCCCCGGTATAGGGAGCGAGCAGTACTTC. Translating gives CASSPGIGSEQYF.

The V gene is TRBV9, the J gene TRBJ2-2; D uncertain. V gave up 3 bases and J gave up 4 bases, with 13 bases separating them. CDR1 and CDR2 from the germline V gene are SGDLS and YYNGEE. The CDR3 has 15 amino acids. The CDR3 coding sequence is TGTGCCAGCAGCGACGGTAGCTCGGGCACCGGGGAGCTGTTTTTT. It codes for CASSDGSSGTGELFF.

This clone showed up just once. J is TRBJ1-1 and V is TRBV6-6, with 8 bases that match TRBD1. This CDR3 is built from 14 residues. Germline V gene sequence: CDR1 MNHNY, CDR2 SVGAGI (reference sequence). Trimming at V came to 6 bases and at J to 1 base, leaving 4 bases not matched to a gene. This chain's CDR3 is CASRVGQANTEAFF. CDR3 coding DNA: TGTGCCAGCAGAGTGGGACAGGCGAACACTGAAGCTTTCTTT.

The chain employs TRBV19 and TRBJ2-2; a weak D match, TRBD2 (5 bases). CDR1 and CDR2 (germline): LNHDA, SQIVND (reference sequence). Deletions cut 7 bases from V and 6 bases from J, with 9 bases between. The CDR3 runs to 12 residues. The CDR3 nucleotides are TGTGCCAGTAATTGGACTCCCGGGGAGCTGTTTTTT. Amino acid sequence: CASNWTPGELFF.

The chain recombines TRBV30 with TRBJ2-7, with 8 bases identical to TRBD2. Germline V gives CDR1 GTSNPN, CDR2 SVGIG (reference sequence). The CDR3 loop spans 15 amino acids. Unmatched junction bases numbered 11, after V lost 0 bases and J lost 7 bases. This CDR3 is CAWSVGTRSFGEQYF. In nucleotides, the CDR3 is TGTGCCTGGAGTGTAGGGACTAGGTCTTTCGGAGAGCAGTACTTC.

J is TRBJ1-5 and V is TRBV9; no reliable D call. CDR3 length: 13 amino acids. Germline V CDR1 and CDR2: SGDLS, YYNGEE. The ends were cut back, 4 bases at V and 7 bases at J, with 12 bases in the middle. DNA of the CDR3: TGTGCCAGCAGCAGGAGAGCGGGCCAGCCCCAGCATTTT. Translation: CASSRRAGQPQHF.

This chain connects TRBV7-9 to TRBJ2-1; D may be TRBD2 (5 bases). The CDR3 runs to 15 residues. V dropped 2 bases and J dropped 9 bases, with 17 bases sitting between them. CDR1 and CDR2 from the germline V gene are SEHNR and FQNEAQ (reference sequence). The CDR3 is CASSLLGPQSGEQFF. CDR3 DNA: TGTGCCAGCAGCTTACTCGGGCCCCAGAGCGGTGAGCAGTTCTTC.

V and J are TRBV19 and TRBJ1-2, with D perhaps TRBD1 (6 bases). Trimming removed 4 bases from V and 3 bases from J, with 15 bases in between. Germline CDR1 reads LNHDA; CDR2 reads SQIVND (reference sequence). This CDR3 has 15 residues. The CDR3 sequence is CASSNTGRGDYGYTF. DNA for the CDR3: TGTGCCAGTAGTAATACAGGCAGGGGAGACTATGGCTACACCTTC.

The V gene is TRBV9, the J gene TRBJ2-1; 8 bases are a match to TRBD2. There are 16 residues in the CDR3. The trim removed 0 bases at V and 5 bases at J, leaving 7 bases unmatched. Germline-derived CDR1 and CDR2 are SGDLS and YYNGEE. The CDR3 DNA reads as TGTGCCAGCAGCGTAGGGAGACTAGCGCACAACAATGAGCAGTTCTTC. It specifies CASSVGRLAHNNEQFF.

This sequence joins TRBV6-5 and TRBJ2-7; the D gene is possibly TRBD1 (6 bases). The CDR3 is 14 amino acids. Germline assignment: CDR1 MNHEY and CDR2 SVGAGI. The ends were cut back, 5 bases at V and 2 bases at J, with 13 bases in the middle. The CDR3 region is CASSNHRVPYEQYF. CDR3 DNA: TGTGCCAGCAGTAATCACAGGGTTCCCTACGAGCAGTACTTC.